This TCR beta chain originates from a study of CD8 T cells in Susac syndrome. Study-level information: Among the sequenced Susac syndrome patients, roughly six had active disease while 8 or 9 were in remission. Each patient with Susac syndrome, at the time of blood draw, was therapy-naive, on corticosteroids, or on intravenous immunoglobulin alone.

CD8+ and CD4+ T cells from blood underwent TCR beta sequencing, which was carried out in a high-throughput format. Diagnostic criteria for definite or probable disease, in their recently defined form, were met by the patients with Susac syndrome. Trimming stripped 6 bases from V and 8 bases from J, with 22 bases between. Germline V gene data show CDR1 as DFQATT and CDR2 as SNEGSKA (reference sequence). The CDR3 has 15 residues. Reverse transcription of about 0.45 to 1 ug RNA was performed with random hexamers. TCRdb re-called the immunoSEQ multiplex PCR reads with MiXCR, one entry per CDR3 protein. The sample shows some 160,000 distinct CDR3 sequences, approximately 96% of them seen only once.

Sequences were obtained from CD4+ T cells from PBMCs. The clonotype was recovered from a human donor with Susac syndrome. The V and J genes are TRBV20-1 and TRBJ1-4; D is perhaps TRBD1 (6 bases). The CDR3 region has the DNA TGCAGTGCCCCCAGAGCCCTGGGGGCAGGAGAAAAACTGTTTTTT. Its translation is CSAPRALGAGEKLFF.